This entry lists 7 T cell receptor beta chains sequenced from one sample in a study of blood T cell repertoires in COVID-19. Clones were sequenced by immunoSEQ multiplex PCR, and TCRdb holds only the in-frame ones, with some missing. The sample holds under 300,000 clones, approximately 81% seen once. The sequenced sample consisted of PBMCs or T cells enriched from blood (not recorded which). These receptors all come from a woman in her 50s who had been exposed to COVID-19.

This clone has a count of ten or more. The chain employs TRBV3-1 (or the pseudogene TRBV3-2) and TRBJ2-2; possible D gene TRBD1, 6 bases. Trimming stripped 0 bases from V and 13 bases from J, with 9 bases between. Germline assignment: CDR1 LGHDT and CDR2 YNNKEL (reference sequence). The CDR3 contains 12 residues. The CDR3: CASSQEGGALFF. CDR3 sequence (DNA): TGTGCCAGCAGCCAAGAAGGGGGAGCGCTGTTTTTT.

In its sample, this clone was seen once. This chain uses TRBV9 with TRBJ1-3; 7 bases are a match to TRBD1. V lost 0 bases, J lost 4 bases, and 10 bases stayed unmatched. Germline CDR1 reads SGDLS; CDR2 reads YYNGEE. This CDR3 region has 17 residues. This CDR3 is CASSVGNRGYWGNTIYF. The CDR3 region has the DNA TGTGCCAGCAGCGTAGGGAACAGGGGTTATTGGGGAAACACCATATATTTT.

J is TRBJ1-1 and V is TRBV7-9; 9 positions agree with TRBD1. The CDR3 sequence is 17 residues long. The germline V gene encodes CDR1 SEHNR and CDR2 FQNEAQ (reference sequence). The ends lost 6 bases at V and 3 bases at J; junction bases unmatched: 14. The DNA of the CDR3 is TGTGCCAGCAGGCGTACGGGGACAGGGCTTGTGGACACTGAAGCTTTCTTT. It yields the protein CASRRTGTGLVDTEAFF.

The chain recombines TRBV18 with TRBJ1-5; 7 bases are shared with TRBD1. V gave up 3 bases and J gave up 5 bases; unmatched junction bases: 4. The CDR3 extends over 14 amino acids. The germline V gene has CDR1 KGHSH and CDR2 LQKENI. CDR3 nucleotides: TGTGCCAGCTCACCCGACAGGGATGATCAGCCCCAGCATTTT. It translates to CASSPDRDDQPQHF.

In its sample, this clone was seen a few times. The CDR3 bases are TGTGCCAGTAGTATACCGATGGAGGGCCGGACTGAAGCTTTCTTT. Protein: CASSIPMEGRTEAFF. The rearrangement links TRBV19 to TRBJ1-1; D gene unclear. The CDR3 has 15 residues. CDR1 LNHDA and CDR2 SQIVND come from the germline V gene (reference sequence). V lost 2 bases and J 5 bases, leaving 15 bases between the germline ends.

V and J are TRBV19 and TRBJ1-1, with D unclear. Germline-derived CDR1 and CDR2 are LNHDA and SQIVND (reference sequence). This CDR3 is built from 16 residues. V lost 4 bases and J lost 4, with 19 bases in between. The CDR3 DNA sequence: TGTGCCAGTAGTACCTACCGACAATTACAAATCACTGAAGCTTTCTTT. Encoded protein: CASSTYRQLQITEAFF.

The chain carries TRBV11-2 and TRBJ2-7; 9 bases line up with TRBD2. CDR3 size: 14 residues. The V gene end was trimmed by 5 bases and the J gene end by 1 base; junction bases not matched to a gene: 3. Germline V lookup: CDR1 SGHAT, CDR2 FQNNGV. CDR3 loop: CASSPGLASYEQYF. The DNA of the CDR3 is TGTGCCAGCAGCCCGGGACTAGCTTCCTACGAGCAGTACTTC. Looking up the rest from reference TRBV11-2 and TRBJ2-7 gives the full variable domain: EAGVAQSPRYKIIEKRQSVAFWCNPISGHATLYWYQQILGQGPKLLIQFQNNGVVDDSQLPKDRFSAERLKGVDSTLKIQPAKLEDSAVYLCASSPGLASYEQYFGPGTRLTVT.